This T cell receptor (beta chain) was obtained from a study of control samples from healthy donors and cancer patients. Here immunoSEQ multiplex PCR was the method, and the copy in TCRdb shows in-frame clones only, minus some. The sample records some 120,000 clones, around nine tenths being singletons. Sequenced: blood. The TCR comes from a woman in her seventies in good health.

The CDR3 DNA follows: TGTGCCAGCAGCCTACCTGGGGCAACAGATACGCAGTATTTT. Its protein product is CASSLPGATDTQYF. The chain couples TRBV16 to TRBJ2-3; perhaps TRBD1 as D (5 bases). The V and J ends lost 4 bases and 3 bases respectively, with 11 bases between them. The CDR3 has 14 residues. Germline CDR1 and CDR2: KGHSY and FQNENV.